This entry lists 32 T cell receptor beta chains sequenced from one sample in a study of blood T cell repertoires in COVID-19. The method was immunoSEQ multiplex PCR; TCRdb's version includes in-frame clones alone and lacks a portion of them. The sample records 270,000 or so clones, more than 80% being singletons. Input material: peripheral blood. The receptors derive from a woman aged 25 to 39 with active or convalescent COVID-19.

This chain joins TRBV24-1 and TRBJ2-5, with D possibly matching TRBD1 (6 bases). Per the germline V gene, CDR1 is KGHDR and CDR2 is SFDVKD. The CDR3 contains 12 residues. V was pared by 9 bases and J by 3 bases, with 10 bases between. CDR3 protein: CATEGDEETQYF. The CDR3 DNA is TGTGCCACCGAGGGGGACGAAGAGACCCAGTACTTC.

CDR3 sequence: CASSPRGGGYNEQFF. DNA for the CDR3: TGTGCCAGCAGCCCCCGGGGCGGGGGGTACAATGAGCAGTTCTTC. V is TRBV5-4 and J is TRBJ2-1, with 8 bases that match TRBD2. The length of the CDR3 is 15 residues. Germline V gene lookup returns CDR1 SGHNT and CDR2 YYREEE (reference sequence). The ends lost 4 bases at V and 4 bases at J; junction bases unmatched: 7.

In this sample, this clone turned up once. The rearrangement joins TRBV28 to TRBJ2-7, with 7 bases fitting TRBD2. CDR1 MDHEN and CDR2 SYDVKM come from the germline V gene. V gave up 8 bases and J gave up 2 bases; unmatched junction bases: 9. The CDR3 runs to 14 residues. DNA for the CDR3: TGTGCCAGCGCCCCTGGGGGGGAAACCTACGAGCAGTACTTC. Its translation is CASAPGGETYEQYF.

This chain uses TRBV28 with TRBJ1-2, with 8 bases that match TRBD1. This CDR3 is built from 12 residues. J lost 8 bases, V lost 5 bases, and 4 bases had no gene match. Germline values: CDR1 MDHEN, CDR2 SYDVKM. The CDR3 sequence: CASSPGGWGYTF. Here the CDR3 DNA reads TGTGCCAGCAGTCCAGGGGGCTGGGGCTACACCTTC.

V and J are TRBV3-1 (or the pseudogene TRBV3-2) and TRBJ1-5; D not resolved. This CDR3 has 15 residues. The V and J ends lost 8 bases and 9 bases respectively, with 23 bases between them. CDR1 and CDR2 from the germline V gene are LGHDT and YNNKEL (reference sequence). The DNA for the CDR3 is TGTGCCAGCGACCCCTGCGGAGGGCCATCGTGGCCCCAGCATTTT. Translating it yields CASDPCGGPSWPQHF.

The CDR3 loop is CASSRRLAGEPEQYF. The DNA of the CDR3 is TGTGCCAGCAGCCGTAGACTAGCGGGGGAACCCGAGCAGTACTTC. The chain carries TRBV7-2 and TRBJ2-7; 12 nucleotides match TRBD2. V dropped 5 bases and J dropped 6; count of bases not matched to a gene: 8. CDR3 length: 15 amino acids. CDR1 is SGHTA, CDR2 FQGNSA, per germline.

This clone was seen a handful of times. The J gene is TRBJ1-1, the V gene TRBV6-6; D is ambiguous. Looked up from germline, CDR1 is MNHNY and CDR2 is SVGAGI (reference sequence). The CDR3 extends over 14 amino acids. Trimming cost V 4 bases and J 4 bases, with 13 bases left between them. CDR3 in DNA: TGTGCCAGCAGTTCGCGGGGAGAGGGCACTGAAGCTTTCTTT. Encoded protein: CASSSRGEGTEAFF.

The chain couples TRBV5-1 to TRBJ2-1, with 10 bases fitting TRBD2. Germline loops: CDR1 SGHRS, CDR2 YFSETQ. This CDR3 region has 16 residues. The V segment lost 2 bases and the J segment 0 bases; nucleotides outside the gene matches: 2. CDR3 sequence (DNA): TGCGCCAGCAGCTTCCTAGCGGGGGCCTCCTACAATGAGCAGTTCTTC. Protein: CASSFLAGASYNEQFF.

V is TRBV18 and J is TRBJ1-2, with 7 bases aligning to TRBD1. The CDR3 spans 15 residues. CDR1 is KGHSH, CDR2 LQKENI, per germline. The J segment lost 0 bases and the V segment lost 3 bases, leaving 4 bases of the junction unmatched. The CDR3 DNA sequence: TGTGCCAGCTCACCGGCGGGACAGACTAACTATGGCTACACCTTC. Its translation is CASSPAGQTNYGYTF. Using reference TRBV18 and TRBJ1-2 for the parts outside the CDR3, the full variable domain is NAGVMQNPRHLVRRRGQEARLRCSPMKGHSHVYWYRQLPEEGLKFMVYLQKENIIDESGMPKERFSAEFPKEGPSILRIQQVVRGDSAAYFCASSPAGQTNYGYTFGSGTRLTVV.

The chain couples TRBV5-1 to TRBJ2-5; possible D gene TRBD2, 7 bases. Germline CDR1 is SGHRS and CDR2 is YFSETQ. Trimming took 4 bases from V and 2 from J, leaving 15 bases between them. This CDR3 is built from 15 residues. The CDR3 bases are TGCGCCAGCAGCCGCGGGGGCGGGGGACAAGAGACCCAGTACTTC. Translated, it gives CASSRGGGGQETQYF.

The V gene is TRBV9, the J gene TRBJ1-5, with TRBD1 as a possible D gene (6 bases). This CDR3 contains 15 residues. Deletions cut 4 bases from V and 4 bases from J, with 15 bases between. Germline-derived CDR1 and CDR2 are SGDLS and YYNGEE. CDR3 DNA sequence: TGTGCCAGCAGCCCTGGCAGGGGATGGAATCAGCCCCAGCATTTT. Translated: CASSPGRGWNQPQHF.

The chain recombines TRBV6-2 or TRBV6-3 with TRBJ2-2, with D perhaps TRBD1 (6 bases). CDR3 size: 13 residues. The germline gives CDR1 MNHEY, CDR2 SVGEGT. V lost 5 bases to trimming and J lost 5 bases, with 9 bases between them. CDR3 sequence: CASSVRGTGELFF. As DNA, the CDR3 is TGTGCCAGCAGTGTAAGGGGGACCGGGGAGCTGTTTTTT.

This clone was observed a single time. V gene TRBV7-2 combines with J gene TRBJ1-2, with no clear D. Germline V gene lookup returns CDR1 SGHTA and CDR2 FQGNSA. Trimming pared 5 bases from V and 3 bases from J, leaving 22 bases between. There are 17 residues in the CDR3. The CDR3 nucleotides read TGTGCCAGCAGCCCCGGAGGGCGGCTAAGCGCCGACTATGGCTACACCTTC. Its protein product is CASSPGGRLSADYGYTF.

The chain is built from TRBV30 and TRBJ1-1; TRBD1 aligns across 12 bases. This CDR3 spans 13 amino acids. After removal of 2 bases from V and 12 bases from J, the junction contained 7 bases not matched to a gene. Germline CDR1 is GTSNPN and CDR2 is SVGIG (reference sequence). DNA for the CDR3: TGTGCCTGGAGTCCTTCGGGACAGGGGGCGACTTTCTTT. Encoded protein: CAWSPSGQGATFF.

The chain employs TRBV7-8 and TRBJ1-3; no reliable D call. V was clipped by 7 bases and J by 0 bases, with 13 bases between them. Germline loops: CDR1 SGHVS, CDR2 FQNEAQ. The CDR3 spans 15 residues. The CDR3 loop reads CASTTGGTSGNTIYF. DNA for the CDR3: TGTGCCAGCACCACCGGCGGTACCTCTGGAAACACCATATATTTT.

In DNA form, the CDR3 reads TGTGCCAGTATGGACAGACGGGGCGAGCAGTACTTC. It translates to CASMDRRGEQYF. This chain uses TRBV19 with TRBJ2-7, with TRBD1 as a possible D gene (6 bases). Germline loops: CDR1 LNHDA, CDR2 SQIVND (reference sequence). The CDR3 loop spans 12 amino acids. With 7 bases removed from V and 6 bases from J, the gap between germline ends came to 13 bases.

This chain joins TRBV4-3 and TRBJ1-1; no definite D call. Germline CDR1 LGHNA, CDR2 YSLEER. The CDR3 covers 13 residues. Trimming took off 1 base at V and 5 bases at J, with 8 bases between the two ends. The CDR3 loop is CASSQGVRTEAFF. CDR3 nucleotide sequence: TGCGCCAGCAGCCAAGGTGTGCGGACTGAAGCTTTCTTT.

V usage is TRBV18 and J usage is TRBJ2-1; D gene uncertain. This CDR3 has 15 residues. Trimming took 3 bases from V and 6 from J, leaving 15 bases between them. Per the germline V gene, CDR1 is KGHSH and CDR2 is LQKENI. Here the CDR3 DNA reads TGTGCCAGCTCACCTCAAAGTGCCAGTTTCAATGAGCAGTTCTTC. Protein sequence: CASSPQSASFNEQFF.

The V gene is TRBV20-1, the J gene TRBJ2-3, with 10 bases lining up with TRBD2. Germline lookup yields CDR1 DFQATT and CDR2 SNEGSKA (reference sequence). This CDR3 region has 15 residues. J lost 2 bases, V lost 3 bases, and 5 bases had no gene match. CDR3 amino acids: CSASQLAGSTDTQYF. CDR3 DNA: TGCAGTGCTAGTCAACTAGCGGGGTCCACAGATACGCAGTATTTT.

This sequence joins TRBV10-3 and TRBJ2-7; 7 bases line up with TRBD1. Germline CDR1 ENHRY, CDR2 SYGVKD. CDR3 size: 14 residues. Germline trimming cut 2 bases from V and 4 bases from J; bases unmatched to any gene: 5. The CDR3 nucleotides read TGTGCCATCAGTGAGGAGAGGGGGCGGTACGAGCAGTACTTC. Encoded protein: CAISEERGRYEQYF.

The chain uses TRBV7-3 and TRBJ2-5, with a weak D call TRBD2 (6 bases). Germline CDR1 and CDR2: SGHTA and FQGTGA. CDR3 length: 13 amino acids. Between the trimmed V and J ends, which lost 2 bases and 3 bases, there was a span of 7 bases. DNA for the CDR3: TGTGCCAGCAGCTTAGGGGAGGAAGAGACCCAGTACTTC. It translates to CASSLGEEETQYF.

The chain employs TRBV3-1 (or the pseudogene TRBV3-2) and TRBJ1-6; 7 positions match TRBD1. CDR3 length equals 14 residues. Germline values: CDR1 LGHDT, CDR2 YNNKEL (reference sequence). Losses at the gene ends were 3 bases for V and 9 bases for J; bases not matched to a gene: 5. CDR3 residues: CASSHKTGSSPLHF. For the CDR3, the DNA is TGTGCCAGCAGCCACAAGACAGGGAGTTCACCCCTCCACTTT.

On this clone itself: The identical CDR3 is also encoded by other nucleotide sequences in the sample. The chain has TRBV7-9 and TRBJ2-3; TRBD2 is a possible D gene (6 bases). Between the trimmed V and J ends, which lost 3 bases and 0 bases, there was a span of 13 bases. This CDR3 contains 16 residues. CDR1 and CDR2 from the germline V gene are SEHNR and FQNEAQ (reference sequence). CDR3 coding DNA: TGTGCCAGCAGCTTGGGGGGTACGACTAGCACAGATACGCAGTATTTT. Protein product: CASSLGGTTSTDTQYF. The whole variable domain, remainder taken from reference TRBV7-9 and TRBJ2-3, is DTGVSQNPRHKITKRGQNVTFRCDPISEHNRLYWYRQTLGQGPEFLTYFQNEAQLEKSRLLSDRFSAERPKGSFSTLEIQRTEQGDSAMYLCASSLGGTTSTDTQYFGPGTRLTVL.

The J gene is TRBJ1-4, the V gene TRBV29-1; the match to TRBD1 covers 11 bases. From germline, CDR1 is SQVTM and CDR2 ANQGSEA. The CDR3 sequence is 15 residues long. Trimming cost V 7 bases and J 2 bases; bases outside gene matches: 6. CDR3 in DNA: TGCAGCGCACGGACAGGGGGCGTTACTAATGAAAAACTGTTTTTT. Its protein is CSARTGGVTNEKLFF.

This chain connects TRBV12-3 or TRBV12-4 to TRBJ1-2, with D unresolved. The length of the CDR3 is 13 residues. V was pared by 3 bases and J by 8 bases, with 13 bases between. CDR3 DNA: TGTGCCAGCAGTTTCGGTTCGAGTAACGGCTACACCTTC. It yields the protein CASSFGSSNGYTF.

The chain couples TRBV4-1 to TRBJ2-1; D gene unclear. CDR3 length: 15 residues. CDR1 MGHRA and CDR2 YSYEKL come from the germline V gene. Trimming shortened V by 0 bases and J by 8 bases, and 14 bases separated the two germline ends. The CDR3 reads CASSQDGRWKDEQFF. The CDR3 DNA reads as TGCGCCAGCAGCCAAGATGGGCGCTGGAAGGATGAGCAGTTCTTC.

J is TRBJ1-6 and V is TRBV10-3; D not certain. The CDR3 contains 14 residues. V was pared by 6 bases and J by 7 bases, with 13 bases between. The germline gives CDR1 ENHRY, CDR2 SYGVKD. CDR3 sequence reads: CAIRPPGDNSPLHF. CDR3 in DNA: TGTGCCATCAGGCCCCCGGGAGACAATTCACCCCTCCACTTT.

The V call is TRBV6-2 or TRBV6-3, the J call TRBJ1-2, with D possibly being TRBD1 (6 bases). The CDR3 has 14 residues. V lost 2 bases and J lost 3, with 10 bases in between. Per germline, CDR1 MNHEY and CDR2 SVGEGT. Here the CDR3 reads CASSYLRQDYGYTF. The CDR3 coding sequence is TGTGCCAGCAGTTACCTCCGACAGGACTATGGCTACACCTTC.

The rearrangement joins TRBV5-8 to TRBJ1-5; D gene unclear. The CDR3 sequence is 15 residues long. Trimming removed 2 bases at V and 2 bases at J, with 11 bases between. CDR1 is SGHTS and CDR2 is YDEGEE in the germline V gene. The CDR3 sequence: CASSFLDGGNQPQHF. DNA of the CDR3: TGTGCCAGCAGCTTCCTAGACGGGGGCAATCAGCCCCAGCATTTT.

The chain links TRBV5-4 to TRBJ2-5; a weak D match, TRBD2 (7 bases). Germline lookup yields CDR1 SGHNT and CDR2 YYREEE (reference sequence). V was pared by 4 bases and J by 3 bases, with 16 bases between. The CDR3 consists of 15 residues. In DNA, the CDR3 is TGTGCCAGCAGCAGGGGGGGAGCGGGGAAAGAGACCCAGTACTTC. It is translated as CASSRGGAGKETQYF.

This rearrangement joins TRBV25-1 to TRBJ2-3, with 7 bases aligning to TRBD1. Germline V gene data show CDR1 as MGHDK and CDR2 as SYGVNS. The junction had 7 bases not matched to a gene; V was cut back by 6 bases and J by 1 base. There are 15 residues in the CDR3. In nucleotides, the CDR3 is TGTGCCAGCAGGATATCAGGGGGAGGCACAGATACGCAGTATTTT. Translating it yields CASRISGGGTDTQYF.

This rearrangement joins TRBV19 to TRBJ1-1, with a possible D match to TRBD1 (6 bases). Trimming took 7 bases from V and 3 from J, leaving 18 bases between them. This CDR3 spans 15 amino acids. From germline, CDR1 is LNHDA and CDR2 SQIVND (reference sequence). This CDR3 is CASKGGAFADTEAFF. CDR3 DNA: TGTGCCAGTAAGGGGGGGGCTTTTGCGGACACTGAAGCTTTCTTT. The entire variable domain, with the rest obtained from reference TRBV19 and TRBJ1-1, is as follows: DGGITQSPKYLFRKEGQNVTLSCEQNLNHDAMYWYRQDPGQGLRLIYYSQIVNDFQKGDIAEGYSVSREKKESFPLTVTSAQKNPTAFYLCASKGGAFADTEAFFGQGTRLTVV.